The clone carrying this TCR beta chain was recorded a few times. Its target is not known. Germline V gives CDR1 DFQATT, CDR2 SNEGSKA (reference sequence). CDR3 length: 13 residues. Trimming removed 0 bases at V and 7 bases at J, with 9 bases between. TCRdb re-called the RT-PCR reads through MiXCR, storing one row per CDR3 protein. This sample carries more than 700,000 distinct CDR3 sequences, around 20% of them seen once, and the ten largest clones take about 9.4%. The data are from a study of response to subunit inactivated influenza vaccine. General observations from the study: New T cells are recruited in small numbers by each seasonal influenza vaccination, according to the authors' suggestion.

This chain uses TRBV20-1 with TRBJ1-4; no reliable D call. This TCR derives from a man in his fifties who received an inactivated influenza vaccine. This specimen consisted of PBMCs from blood, obtained about 5 days after vaccination. The DNA of the CDR3 is TGCAGTGCTAGAGAGGGGTCCGGTGAAAAACTGTTTTTT. Encoded protein: CSAREGSGEKLFF.